The clone carrying this TCR beta chain was seen only a few times. Its target is unknown. These data are taken from a study of early T cells in non-severe SARS-CoV-2 infection. Study-wide results and limits: There was a bias toward anti-spike CD8 responses in VDJdb matching, which missed private and CD4 specificities.

TCRdb used MiXCR to reprocess the 5' RACE reads, holding one entry per CDR3 protein. The table has 80,000 to 95,000 distinct CDR3 sequences, more than 9% seen once. Material for sequencing was whole blood. The TCR sequence derives from an adult who was a healthcare worker with PCR-confirmed SARS-CoV-2 infection or an uninfected control (not recorded which).

In DNA form, the CDR3 reads TGTGCCAGTAGTATAGGGACCGGGACAAAGAACTATGGCTACACCTTC. This gives the protein CASSIGTGTKNYGYTF. The J gene is TRBJ1-2, the V gene TRBV19, with D possibly being TRBD1 (6 bases). The CDR3 runs to 16 residues. Germline-derived CDR1 and CDR2 are LNHDA and SQIVND (reference sequence). The V end lost 1 base, the J end lost 2 bases, and 14 bases lay between the germline ends.